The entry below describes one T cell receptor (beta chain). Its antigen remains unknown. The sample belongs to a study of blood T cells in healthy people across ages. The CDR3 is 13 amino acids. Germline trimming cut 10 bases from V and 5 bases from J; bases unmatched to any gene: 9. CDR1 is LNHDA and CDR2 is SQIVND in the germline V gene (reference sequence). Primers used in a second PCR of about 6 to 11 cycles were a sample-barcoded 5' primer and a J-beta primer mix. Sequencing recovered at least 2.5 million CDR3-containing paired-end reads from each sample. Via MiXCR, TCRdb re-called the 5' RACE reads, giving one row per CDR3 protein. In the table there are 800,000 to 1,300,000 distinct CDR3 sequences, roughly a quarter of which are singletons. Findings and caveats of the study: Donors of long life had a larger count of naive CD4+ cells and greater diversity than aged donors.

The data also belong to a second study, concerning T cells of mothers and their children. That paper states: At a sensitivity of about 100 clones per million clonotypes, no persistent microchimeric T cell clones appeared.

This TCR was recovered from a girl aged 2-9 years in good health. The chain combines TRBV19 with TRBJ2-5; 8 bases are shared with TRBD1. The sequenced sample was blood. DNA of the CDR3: TGTGCCACAGGGACAGGCGCGGACGAGACCCAGTACTTC. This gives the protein CATGTGADETQYF. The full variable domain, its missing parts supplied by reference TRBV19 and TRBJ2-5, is DGGITQSPKYLFRKEGQNVTLSCEQNLNHDAMYWYRQDPGQGLRLIYYSQIVNDFQKGDIAEGYSVSREKKESFPLTVTSAQKNPTAFYLCATGTGADETQYFGPGTRLLVL.